Listed below are T cell receptor beta chains from one sample, sequenced in a study of OX40 agonist ivuxolimab in advanced cancers. Generated by immunoSEQ multiplex PCR, the TCRdb table keeps only in-frame clones and is missing some. The sample has tens of thousands of clones; less than 90% are singletons. The material sequenced was CD4+ or CD8+ T cells sorted from blood, taken in a trial of the OX40 agonist ivuxolimab. All receptors derive from an adult with an advanced solid tumor such as melanoma, head and neck, liver or kidney cancer. Each CDR3 is given with its conserved first and last residue. D genes are given only for firm matches. Rows give clone size only sometimes, using once, few, many, or a class for an expanded clone.

d_gene	v_gene	abundance	j_gene	CDR3aa	CDR3nt
NA	TRBV11-3	NA	TRBJ2-1	CASSKDWNEQFF	TGTGCCAGCAGCAAGGACTGGAATGAGCAGTTCTTC
NA	TRBV7-2	NA	TRBJ2-2	CASSSVGDGELFF	TGTGCCAGCAGCTCGGTAGGCGACGGGGAGCTGTTTTTT
NA	TRBV30	NA	TRBJ2-6	CVSDGLSGANVLTF	TGTGTCTCGGACGGACTCTCTGGGGCCAACGTCCTGACTTTC
NA	TRBV6-5	few	TRBJ1-2	CASSYPRTANYGYTF	TGTGCCAGCAGTTACCCTCGGACAGCAAACTATGGCTACACCTTC
NA	TRBV4-2	once	TRBJ2-7	CASSQVSVDYEQYF	TGTGCCAGCAGCCAAGTCTCCGTAGATTACGAGCAGTACTTC
NA	TRBV6-5	NA	TRBJ2-7	CASNSFSSYEQYF	TGTGCCAGCAACAGCTTTAGCTCCTACGAGCAGTACTTC
TRBD1	TRBV4-1	NA	TRBJ2-7	CASSQETGQGADEQYF	TGCGCCAGCAGCCAAGAAACAGGACAGGGGGCCGACGAGCAGTACTTC
NA	TRBV29-1	NA	TRBJ1-2	CSVPLNYGYTF	TGCAGCGTCCCACTTAACTATGGCTACACCTTC
NA	TRBV4-1	NA	TRBJ1-4	CASSLGLNKPNEKLFF	TGCGCCAGCAGCCTTGGACTAAATAAACCTAATGAAAAACTGTTTTTT
NA	TRBV6-5	NA	TRBJ1-2	CASSYSVGERGYGYTF	TGTGCCAGCAGTTACTCGGTGGGGGAGAGGGGCTATGGCTACACCTTC
NA	TRBV30	medium-sized	TRBJ2-1	CAWSVGSNEQFF	TGTGCCTGGAGTGTAGGTTCAAATGAGCAGTTCTTC
NA	TRBV19	few	TRBJ1-1	CASTSWEMNTEAFF	TGTGCCAGTACCTCCTGGGAGATGAACACTGAAGCTTTCTTT
NA	TRBV6-1	NA	TRBJ2-7	CASSEATTSSYEQYF	TGTGCCAGCAGTGAAGCGACGACTAGCTCCTACGAGCAGTACTTC
NA	TRBV4-1	NA	TRBJ1-5	CASSQDPGLFQHF	TGCGCCAGCAGCCAAGATCCGGGCTTATTCCAGCATTTT
NA	TRBV4-1	once	TRBJ1-2	CASSQVRQYYGYTF	TGCGCCAGCAGCCAAGTTAGACAGTACTATGGCTACACCTTC
NA	TRBV6-4	few	TRBJ2-2	CASSAGDTGELFF	TGTGCCAGCAGTGCGGGGGACACCGGGGAGCTGTTTTTT
TRBD1	TRBV29-1	NA	TRBJ2-3	CSVVKGATDTQYF	TGCAGCGTTGTAAAGGGGGCGACAGATACGCAGTATTTT
NA	TRBV11-2	NA	TRBJ2-2	CASSLDSTPNTGELFF	TGTGCCAGCAGCTTAGACAGTACTCCGAACACCGGGGAGCTGTTTTTT
TRBD1	TRBV27	once	TRBJ1-1	CASSSAPRGLSEAFF	TGTGCCAGCAGTTCCGCTCCCAGGGGGCTTAGTGAAGCTTTCTTT
NA	TRBV2	NA	TRBJ1-3	CASSETLQGIISGNTIYF	TGTGCCAGCAGTGAGACACTACAAGGGATTATCTCTGGAAACACCATATATTTT
NA	TRBV7-8	NA	TRBJ1-5	CASSLVSADQPQHF	TGTGCCAGCAGCTTAGTCTCGGCCGATCAGCCCCAGCATTTT
TRBD2	TRBV5-6	NA	TRBJ2-5	CASSLALAGAQETQYF	TGTGCCAGCAGCTTGGCCTTAGCGGGGGCACAAGAGACCCAGTACTTC
NA	TRBV6-5	NA	TRBJ2-7	CASSYGASYEQYF	TGTGCCAGCAGTTACGGGGCCTCCTACGAGCAGTACTTC
TRBD1	TRBV18	once	TRBJ2-1	CASSFRDRYSYNEQFF	TGTGCCAGCTCATTCCGGGACAGGTACTCCTACAATGAGCAGTTCTTC
NA	TRBV25-1	NA	TRBJ2-7	CASSDDRGFYEQYF	TGTGCCAGCAGTGATGATCGGGGTTTCTACGAGCAGTACTTC
NA	TRBV19	NA	TRBJ2-2	CASSIADFYTGELFF	TGTGCCAGTAGTATTGCGGACTTCTACACCGGGGAGCTGTTTTTT
NA	TRBV10-3	NA	TRBJ2-1	CASAVGAGNEQFF	TGTGCCTCCGCGGTGGGGGCGGGGAATGAGCAGTTCTTC
TRBD2	TRBV27	NA	TRBJ2-5	CASAAGLAGGVETQYF	TGTGCCAGCGCAGCCGGACTAGCGGGGGGGGTGGAGACCCAGTACTTC
NA	TRBV6-1	NA	TRBJ1-5	CASSGGRGTGNQPQHF	TGTGCCAGCAGTGGGGGGAGGGGGACGGGCAATCAGCCCCAGCATTTT
TRBD2	TRBV6-5	NA	TRBJ2-5	CASSYSLAGGGETQYF	TGTGCCAGCAGTTACTCCCTAGCGGGGGGTGGGGAGACCCAGTACTTC
NA	TRBV2	NA	TRBJ1-2	CASSQSPLNYGYTF	TGTGCCAGCAGCCAATCTCCCCTAAACTATGGCTACACCTTC
NA	TRBV4-3	NA	TRBJ2-1	CASSPLGGEQFF	TGCGCCAGCAGCCCCCTCGGCGGTGAGCAGTTCTTC
TRBD1	TRBV5-6	NA	TRBJ1-4	CASSLSGQGREKLFF	TGTGCCAGCAGCTTGTCGGGACAGGGTCGTGAAAAACTGTTTTTT
NA	TRBV13	NA	TRBJ1-2	CASSLGYTVLNYGYTF	TGTGCCAGCAGCTTAGGTTACACAGTTCTTAACTATGGCTACACCTTC
TRBD2	TRBV19	NA	TRBJ2-1	CASSMTSLNEQFF	TGTGCCAGTAGTATGACTAGCCTGAATGAGCAGTTCTTC
TRBD2	TRBV10-1	few	TRBJ2-1	CASSESAGGFNEQFF	TGCGCCAGCAGTGAGTCCGCGGGAGGATTCAATGAGCAGTTCTTC
TRBD1	TRBV11-2	NA	TRBJ1-1	CASSLDWDSLNTEAFF	TGTGCCAGCAGCTTAGATTGGGACAGTCTGAACACTGAAGCTTTCTTT
TRBD2	TRBV9	NA	TRBJ2-1	CASSVASGGAGNEQFF	TGTGCCAGCAGCGTAGCTAGCGGGGGGGCCGGCAATGAGCAGTTCTTC
NA	TRBV4-3	NA	TRBJ1-4	CASSQAGDEKLFF	TGCGCCAGCAGCCAAGCGGGGGACGAAAAACTGTTTTTT
TRBD2	TRBV6-1	NA	TRBJ2-7	CASSFVAGGAYEQYF	TGTGCCAGCAGTTTTGTAGCGGGGGGAGCCTACGAGCAGTACTTC
NA	TRBV7-9	NA	TRBJ2-1	CASSQDRYNEQFF	TGTGCCAGCAGCCAAGACAGATACAATGAGCAGTTCTTC
NA	TRBV7-3	few	TRBJ1-2	CASSLIRGAAGYTF	TGTGCCAGCAGCTTAATTAGAGGGGCCGCTGGCTACACCTTC